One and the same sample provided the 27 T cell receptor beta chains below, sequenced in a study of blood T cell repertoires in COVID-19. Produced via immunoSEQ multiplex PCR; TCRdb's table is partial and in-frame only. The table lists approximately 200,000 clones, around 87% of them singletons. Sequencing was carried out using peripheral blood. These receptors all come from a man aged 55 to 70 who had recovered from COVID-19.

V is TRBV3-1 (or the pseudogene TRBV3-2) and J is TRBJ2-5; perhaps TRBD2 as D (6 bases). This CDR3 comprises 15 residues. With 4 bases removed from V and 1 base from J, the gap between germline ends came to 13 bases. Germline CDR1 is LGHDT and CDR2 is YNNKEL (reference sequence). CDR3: CASSPRRRGQETQYF. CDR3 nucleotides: TGTGCCAGCAGCCCCCGGCGGCGGGGCCAAGAGACCCAGTACTTC.

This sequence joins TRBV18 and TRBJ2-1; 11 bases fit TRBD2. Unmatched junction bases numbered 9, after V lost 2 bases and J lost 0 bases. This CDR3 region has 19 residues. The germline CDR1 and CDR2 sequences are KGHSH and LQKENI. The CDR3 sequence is CASSPALIAGGRSYNEQFF. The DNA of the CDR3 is TGTGCCAGCTCACCAGCACTTATAGCGGGAGGGCGCTCCTACAATGAGCAGTTCTTC. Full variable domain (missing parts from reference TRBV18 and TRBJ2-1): NAGVMQNPRHLVRRRGQEARLRCSPMKGHSHVYWYRQLPEEGLKFMVYLQKENIIDESGMPKERFSAEFPKEGPSILRIQQVVRGDSAAYFCASSPALIAGGRSYNEQFFGPGTRLTVL.

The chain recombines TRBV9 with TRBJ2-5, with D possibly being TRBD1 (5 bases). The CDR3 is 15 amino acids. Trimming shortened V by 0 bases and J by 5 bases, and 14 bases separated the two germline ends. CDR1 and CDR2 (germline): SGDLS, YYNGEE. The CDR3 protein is CASSVDQGYGETQYF. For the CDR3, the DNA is TGTGCCAGCAGCGTAGACCAGGGTTACGGGGAGACCCAGTACTTC.

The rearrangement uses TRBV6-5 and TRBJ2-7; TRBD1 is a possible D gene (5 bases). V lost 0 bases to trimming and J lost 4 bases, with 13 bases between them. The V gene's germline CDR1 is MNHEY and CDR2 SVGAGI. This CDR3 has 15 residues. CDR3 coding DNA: TGTGCCAGCAGTTACTCGATGCAGGGAACTTACGAGCAGTACTTC. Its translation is CASSYSMQGTYEQYF.

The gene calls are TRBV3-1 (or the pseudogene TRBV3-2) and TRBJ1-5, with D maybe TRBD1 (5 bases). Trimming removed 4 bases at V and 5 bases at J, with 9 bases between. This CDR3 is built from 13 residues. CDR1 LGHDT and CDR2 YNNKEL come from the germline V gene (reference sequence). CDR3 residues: CASSRAGDQPQHF. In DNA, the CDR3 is TGTGCCAGCAGCCGGGCGGGGGATCAGCCCCAGCATTTT.

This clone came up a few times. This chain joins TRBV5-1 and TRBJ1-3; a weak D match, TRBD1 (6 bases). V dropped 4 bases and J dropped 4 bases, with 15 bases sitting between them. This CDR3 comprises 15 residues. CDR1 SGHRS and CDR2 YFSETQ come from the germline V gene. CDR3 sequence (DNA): TGCGCCAGCAGCCTCGATTGGGGGCTCGGAAACACCATATATTTT. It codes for CASSLDWGLGNTIYF.

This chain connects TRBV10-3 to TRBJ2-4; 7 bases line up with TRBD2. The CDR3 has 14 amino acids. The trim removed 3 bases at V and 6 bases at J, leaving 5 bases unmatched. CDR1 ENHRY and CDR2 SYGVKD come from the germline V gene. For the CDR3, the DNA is TGTGCCATCAGTGAAGGGACGGGGGGAAACATTCAGTACTTC. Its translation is CAISEGTGGNIQYF.

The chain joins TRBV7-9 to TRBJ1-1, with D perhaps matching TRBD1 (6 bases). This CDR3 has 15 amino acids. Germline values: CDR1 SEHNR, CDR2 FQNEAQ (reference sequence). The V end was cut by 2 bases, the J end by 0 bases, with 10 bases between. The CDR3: CASSLQGTVNTEAFF. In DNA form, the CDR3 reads TGTGCCAGCAGCTTACAGGGGACCGTGAACACTGAAGCTTTCTTT.

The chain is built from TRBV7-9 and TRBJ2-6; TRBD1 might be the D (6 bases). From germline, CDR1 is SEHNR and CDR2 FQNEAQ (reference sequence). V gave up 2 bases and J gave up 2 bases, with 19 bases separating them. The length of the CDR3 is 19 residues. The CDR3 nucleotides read TGTGCCAGCAGCTTATATGGTACAGGGCCCTCAGCTGGGGCCAACGTCCTGACTTTC. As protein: CASSLYGTGPSAGANVLTF.

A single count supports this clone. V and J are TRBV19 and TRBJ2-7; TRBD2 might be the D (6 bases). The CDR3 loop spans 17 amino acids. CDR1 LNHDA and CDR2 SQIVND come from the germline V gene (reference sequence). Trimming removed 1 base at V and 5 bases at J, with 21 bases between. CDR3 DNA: TGTGCCAGTAGTATAGCCTTTTCCCGGGAGAGTTTTAACGAGCAGTACTTC. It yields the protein CASSIAFSRESFNEQYF. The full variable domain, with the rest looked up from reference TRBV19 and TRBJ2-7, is DGGITQSPKYLFRKEGQNVTLSCEQNLNHDAMYWYRQDPGQGLRLIYYSQIVNDFQKGDIAEGYSVSREKKESFPLTVTSAQKNPTAFYLCASSIAFSRESFNEQYFGPGTRLTVT.

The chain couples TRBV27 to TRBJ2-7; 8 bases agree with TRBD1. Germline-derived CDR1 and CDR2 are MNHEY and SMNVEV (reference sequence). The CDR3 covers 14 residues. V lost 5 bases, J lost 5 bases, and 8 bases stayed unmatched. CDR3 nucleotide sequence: TGTGCCAGCAGTAACGGACAGGGAAGGGACGAGCAGTACTTC. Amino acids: CASSNGQGRDEQYF.

Written as DNA, the CDR3 is TGCAGCGTTGAATTACACCGGGACAGGGCTGCTGGCTACACCTTC. Its protein is CSVELHRDRAAGYTF. This rearrangement joins TRBV29-1 to TRBJ1-2, with 9 positions matching TRBD1. This CDR3 is 15 amino acids long. Unmatched junction bases numbered 11, after V lost 2 bases and J lost 7 bases. Germline CDR1 and CDR2: SQVTM and ANQGSEA.

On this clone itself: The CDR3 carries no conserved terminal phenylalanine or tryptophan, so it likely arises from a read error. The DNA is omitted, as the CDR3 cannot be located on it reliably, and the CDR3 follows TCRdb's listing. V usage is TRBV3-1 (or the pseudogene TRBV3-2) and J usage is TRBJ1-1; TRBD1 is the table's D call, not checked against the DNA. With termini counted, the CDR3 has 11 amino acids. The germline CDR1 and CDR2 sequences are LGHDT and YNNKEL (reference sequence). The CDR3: CASSQDPDRTS.

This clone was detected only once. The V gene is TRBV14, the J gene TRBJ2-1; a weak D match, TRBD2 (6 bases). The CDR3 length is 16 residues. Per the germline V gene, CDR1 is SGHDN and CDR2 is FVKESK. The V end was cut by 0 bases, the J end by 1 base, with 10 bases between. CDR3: CASSQDTSWSYNEQFF. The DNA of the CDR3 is TGTGCCAGCAGCCAAGATACTAGCTGGTCCTACAATGAGCAGTTCTTC. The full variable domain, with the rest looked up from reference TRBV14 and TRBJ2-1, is EAGVTQFPSHSVIEKGQTVTLRCDPISGHDNLYWYRRVMGKEIKFLLHFVKESKQDESGMPNNRFLAERTGGTYSTLKVQPAELEDSGVYFCASSQDTSWSYNEQFFGPGTRLTVL.

Here the CDR3 reads CASSLAMNTGELFF. DNA of the CDR3: TGTGCCAGCAGCTTAGCTATGAACACCGGGGAGCTGTTTTTT. This chain uses TRBV11-3 with TRBJ2-2; unclear D gene. The CDR3 is 14 amino acids. The V gene's germline CDR1 is SGHNT and CDR2 YENEEA. V was pared by 1 base and J by 1 base, with 4 bases between.

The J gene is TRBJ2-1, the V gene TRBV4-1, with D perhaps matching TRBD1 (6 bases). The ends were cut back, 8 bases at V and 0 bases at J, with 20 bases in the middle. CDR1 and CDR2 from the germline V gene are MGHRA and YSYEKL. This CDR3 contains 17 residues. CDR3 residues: CASRGTGRMSSYNEQFF. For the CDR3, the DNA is TGCGCCAGCCGGGGCACAGGGCGGATGAGCTCCTACAATGAGCAGTTCTTC.

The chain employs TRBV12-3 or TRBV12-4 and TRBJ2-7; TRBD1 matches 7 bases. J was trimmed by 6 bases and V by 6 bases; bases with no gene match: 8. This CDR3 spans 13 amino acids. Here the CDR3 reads CASSPGQKTEQYF. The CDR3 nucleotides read TGTGCCAGCAGCCCGGGACAGAAGACCGAGCAGTACTTC.

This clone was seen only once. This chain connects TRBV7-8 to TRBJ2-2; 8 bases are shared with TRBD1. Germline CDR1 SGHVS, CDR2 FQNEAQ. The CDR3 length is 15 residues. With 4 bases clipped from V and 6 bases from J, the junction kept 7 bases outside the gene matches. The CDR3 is CASSSGQGGAGELFF. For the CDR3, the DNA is TGTGCCAGCAGCTCCGGACAGGGTGGGGCCGGGGAGCTGTTTTTT.

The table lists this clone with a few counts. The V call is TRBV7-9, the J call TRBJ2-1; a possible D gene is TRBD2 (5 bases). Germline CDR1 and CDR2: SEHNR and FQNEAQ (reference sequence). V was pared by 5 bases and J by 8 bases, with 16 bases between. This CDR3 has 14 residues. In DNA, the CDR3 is TGTGCCAGCAGCGGGTGGACTCAGCGCGATGAGCAGTTCTTC. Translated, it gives CASSGWTQRDEQFF.

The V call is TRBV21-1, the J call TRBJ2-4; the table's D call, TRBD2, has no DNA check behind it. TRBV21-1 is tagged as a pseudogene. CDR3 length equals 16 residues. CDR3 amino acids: CASSKGNYRAKNIQYF. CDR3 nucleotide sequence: TGTGCCAGCAGCAAAGGAAACTACCGAGCCAAAAACATTCAGTACTTC.

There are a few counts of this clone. CDR3 sequence: CASSPGRGVHTEAFF. CDR3 DNA: TGTGCCAGCAGTCCAGGGCGTGGGGTTCACACTGAAGCTTTCTTT. The chain carries TRBV27 and TRBJ1-1; weak D call: TRBD1 (5 bases). CDR1 is MNHEY, CDR2 SMNVEV, per germline (reference sequence). The CDR3 is made up of 15 amino acids. Trimming cost V 5 bases and J 3 bases, with 16 bases left between them.

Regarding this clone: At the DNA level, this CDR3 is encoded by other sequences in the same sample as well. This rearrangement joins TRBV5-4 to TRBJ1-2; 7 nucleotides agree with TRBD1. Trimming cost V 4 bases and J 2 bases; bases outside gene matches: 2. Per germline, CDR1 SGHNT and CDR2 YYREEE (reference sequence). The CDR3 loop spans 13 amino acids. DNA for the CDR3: TGTGCCAGCAGCCCGGACAGGAACTATGGCTACACCTTC. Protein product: CASSPDRNYGYTF.

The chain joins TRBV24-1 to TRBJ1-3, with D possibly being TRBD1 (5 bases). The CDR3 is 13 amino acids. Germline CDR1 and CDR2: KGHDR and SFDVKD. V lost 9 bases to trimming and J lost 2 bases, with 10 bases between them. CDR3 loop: CATQGHPGNTIYF. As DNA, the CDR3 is TGTGCCACCCAGGGCCATCCTGGAAACACCATATATTTT.

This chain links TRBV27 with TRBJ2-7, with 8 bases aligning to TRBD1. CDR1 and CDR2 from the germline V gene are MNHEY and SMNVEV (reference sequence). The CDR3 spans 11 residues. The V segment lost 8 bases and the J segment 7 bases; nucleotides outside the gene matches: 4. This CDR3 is CASSRGREQYF. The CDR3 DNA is TGTGCCAGCTCCAGGGGGCGTGAGCAGTACTTC.

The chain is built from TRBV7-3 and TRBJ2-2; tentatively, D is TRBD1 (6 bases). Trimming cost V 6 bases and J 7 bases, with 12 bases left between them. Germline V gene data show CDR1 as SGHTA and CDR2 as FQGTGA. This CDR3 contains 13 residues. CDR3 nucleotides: TGTGCCAGCAGTTTAGCAGGGGACGGGGAGCTGTTTTTT. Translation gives CASSLAGDGELFF.

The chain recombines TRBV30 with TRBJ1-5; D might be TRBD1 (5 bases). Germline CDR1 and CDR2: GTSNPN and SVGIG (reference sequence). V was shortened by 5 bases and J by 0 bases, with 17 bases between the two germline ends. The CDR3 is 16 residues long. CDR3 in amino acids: CAWGLGGGGSNQPQHF. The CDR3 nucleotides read TGTGCCTGGGGCTTGGGGGGGGGAGGTAGCAATCAGCCCCAGCATTTT.

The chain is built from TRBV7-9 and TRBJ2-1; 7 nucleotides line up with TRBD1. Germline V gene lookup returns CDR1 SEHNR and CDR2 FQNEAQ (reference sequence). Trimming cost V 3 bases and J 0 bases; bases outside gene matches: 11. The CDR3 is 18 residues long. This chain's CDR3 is CASSFRAGDSSSYNEQFF. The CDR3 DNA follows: TGTGCCAGCAGCTTTAGGGCTGGGGACAGCAGCTCCTACAATGAGCAGTTCTTC. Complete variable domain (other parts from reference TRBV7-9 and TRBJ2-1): DTGVSQNPRHKITKRGQNVTFRCDPISEHNRLYWYRQTLGQGPEFLTYFQNEAQLEKSRLLSDRFSAERPKGSFSTLEIQRTEQGDSAMYLCASSFRAGDSSSYNEQFFGPGTRLTVL.